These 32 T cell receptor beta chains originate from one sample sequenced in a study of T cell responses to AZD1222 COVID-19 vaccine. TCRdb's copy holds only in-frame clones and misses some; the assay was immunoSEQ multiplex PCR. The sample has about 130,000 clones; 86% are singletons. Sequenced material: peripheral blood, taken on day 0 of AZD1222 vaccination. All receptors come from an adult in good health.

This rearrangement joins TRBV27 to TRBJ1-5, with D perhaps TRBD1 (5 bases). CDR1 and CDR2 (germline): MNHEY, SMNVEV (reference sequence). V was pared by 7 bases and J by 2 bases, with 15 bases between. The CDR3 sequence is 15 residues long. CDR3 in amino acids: CASTPWGRGNQPQHF. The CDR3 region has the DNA TGTGCCAGCACCCCTTGGGGCAGGGGCAATCAGCCCCAGCATTTT.

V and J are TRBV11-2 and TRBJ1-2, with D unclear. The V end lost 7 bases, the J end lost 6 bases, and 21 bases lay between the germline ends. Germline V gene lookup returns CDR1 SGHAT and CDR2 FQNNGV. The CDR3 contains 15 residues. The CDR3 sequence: CASNDRKTRRDGYTF. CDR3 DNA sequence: TGTGCCAGCAACGATCGAAAGACCCGCCGGGATGGCTACACCTTC.

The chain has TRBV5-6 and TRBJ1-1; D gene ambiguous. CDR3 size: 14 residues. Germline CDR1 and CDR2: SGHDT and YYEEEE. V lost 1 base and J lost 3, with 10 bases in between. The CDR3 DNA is TGTGCCAGCAGCTTGCTAGGGATGTACACTGAAGCTTTCTTT. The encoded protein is CASSLLGMYTEAFF.

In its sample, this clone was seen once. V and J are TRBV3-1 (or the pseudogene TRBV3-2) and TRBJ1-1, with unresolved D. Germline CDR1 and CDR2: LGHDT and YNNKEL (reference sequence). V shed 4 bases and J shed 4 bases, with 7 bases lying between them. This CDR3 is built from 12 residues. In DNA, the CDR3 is TGTGCCAGCAGCCCCGGCGGCACTGAAGCTTTCTTT. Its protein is CASSPGGTEAFF.

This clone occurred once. This CDR3 reads CASSSGTGFSYGYTF. The CDR3 DNA is TGTGCCAGCAGCTCCGGGACAGGGTTCAGCTATGGCTACACCTTC. The chain combines TRBV5-4 with TRBJ1-2, with 9 bases that match TRBD1. This CDR3 is 15 amino acids long. V gave up 3 bases and J gave up 4 bases; unmatched junction bases: 7. CDR1 SGHNT and CDR2 YYREEE come from the germline V gene (reference sequence).

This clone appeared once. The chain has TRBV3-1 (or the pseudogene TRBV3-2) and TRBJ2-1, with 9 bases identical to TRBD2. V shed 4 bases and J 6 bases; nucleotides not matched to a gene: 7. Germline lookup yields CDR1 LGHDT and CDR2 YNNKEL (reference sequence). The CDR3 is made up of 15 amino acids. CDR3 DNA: TGTGCCAGCAGCCCTACCCGCGGGGGGGCCAATGAGCAGTTCTTC. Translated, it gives CASSPTRGGANEQFF.

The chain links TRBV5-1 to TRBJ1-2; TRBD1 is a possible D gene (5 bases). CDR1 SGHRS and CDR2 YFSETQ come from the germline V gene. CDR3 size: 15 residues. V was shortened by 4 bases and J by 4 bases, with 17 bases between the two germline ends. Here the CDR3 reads CASSPGDASPYGYTF. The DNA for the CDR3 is TGCGCCAGCAGCCCGGGGGACGCATCTCCCTATGGCTACACCTTC.

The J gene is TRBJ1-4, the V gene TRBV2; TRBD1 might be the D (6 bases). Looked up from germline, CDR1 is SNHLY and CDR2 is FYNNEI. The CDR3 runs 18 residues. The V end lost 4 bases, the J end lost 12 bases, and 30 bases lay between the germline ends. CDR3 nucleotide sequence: TGTGCCAGCAGTGCCGCCGGGGGGGGCTGGCGCGGGCCAATGGAACTGTTTTTT. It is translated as CASSAAGGGWRGPMELFF.

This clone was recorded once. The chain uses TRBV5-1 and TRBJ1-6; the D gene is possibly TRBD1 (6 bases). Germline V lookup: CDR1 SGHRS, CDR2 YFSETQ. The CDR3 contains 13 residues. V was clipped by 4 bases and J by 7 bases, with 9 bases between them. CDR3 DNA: TGCGCCAGCAGCGACGGACAGAATTCACCCCTCCACTTT. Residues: CASSDGQNSPLHF.

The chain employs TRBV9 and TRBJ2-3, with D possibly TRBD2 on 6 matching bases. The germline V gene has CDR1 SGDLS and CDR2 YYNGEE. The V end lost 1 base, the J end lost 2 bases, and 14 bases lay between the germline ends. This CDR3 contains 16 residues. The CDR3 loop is CASSVNPGGVTDTQYF. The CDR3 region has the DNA TGTGCCAGCAGCGTAAATCCCGGGGGTGTCACAGATACGCAGTATTTT.

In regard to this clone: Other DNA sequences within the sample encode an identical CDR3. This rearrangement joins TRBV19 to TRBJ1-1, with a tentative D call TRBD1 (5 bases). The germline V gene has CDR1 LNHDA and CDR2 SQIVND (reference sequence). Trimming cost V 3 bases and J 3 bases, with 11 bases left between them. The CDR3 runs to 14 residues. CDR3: CASSIGQGYTEAFF. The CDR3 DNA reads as TGTGCCAGTAGTATTGGCCAGGGATACACTGAAGCTTTCTTT.

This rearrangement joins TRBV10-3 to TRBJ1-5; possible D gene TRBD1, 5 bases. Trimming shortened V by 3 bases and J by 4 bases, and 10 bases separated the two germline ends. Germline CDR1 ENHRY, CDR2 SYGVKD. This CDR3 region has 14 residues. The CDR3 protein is CAISDQGGNQPQHF. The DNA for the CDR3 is TGTGCCATCAGTGACCAGGGTGGTAATCAGCCCCAGCATTTT.

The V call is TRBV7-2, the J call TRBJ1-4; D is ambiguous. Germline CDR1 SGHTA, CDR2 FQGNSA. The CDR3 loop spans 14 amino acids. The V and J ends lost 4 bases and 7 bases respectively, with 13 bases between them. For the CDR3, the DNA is TGTGCCAGCAGCTCGTTGTCCCTAGGTGAAAAACTGTTTTTT. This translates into CASSSLSLGEKLFF.

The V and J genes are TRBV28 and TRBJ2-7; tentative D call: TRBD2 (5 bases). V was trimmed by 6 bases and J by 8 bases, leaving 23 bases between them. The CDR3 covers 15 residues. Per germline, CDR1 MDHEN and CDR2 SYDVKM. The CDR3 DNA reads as TGTGCCAGCAGCTCGCCCCCGAGAGGGTTGGTCAAGCAGTACTTC. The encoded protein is CASSSPPRGLVKQYF.

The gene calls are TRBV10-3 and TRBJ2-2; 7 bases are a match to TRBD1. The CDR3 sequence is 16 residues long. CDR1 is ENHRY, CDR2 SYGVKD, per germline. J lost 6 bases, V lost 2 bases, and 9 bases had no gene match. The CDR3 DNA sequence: TGTGCCATCAGTGAGCGAGGGGGCGCAGGGGCCGGGGAGCTGTTTTTT. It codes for CAISERGGAGAGELFF.

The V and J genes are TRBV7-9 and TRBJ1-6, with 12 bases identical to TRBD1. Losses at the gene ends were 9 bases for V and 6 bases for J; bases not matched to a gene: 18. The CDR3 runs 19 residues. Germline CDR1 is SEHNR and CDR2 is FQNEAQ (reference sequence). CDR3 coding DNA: TGTGCCAGAACAGAGTCGGGACAGGGGGCCTGGGTCCCTAATTCACCCCTCCACTTT. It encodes CARTESGQGAWVPNSPLHF.

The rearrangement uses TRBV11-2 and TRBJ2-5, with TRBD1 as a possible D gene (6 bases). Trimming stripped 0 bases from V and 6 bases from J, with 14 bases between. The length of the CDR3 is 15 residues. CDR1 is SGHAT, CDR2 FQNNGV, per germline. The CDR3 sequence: CASSLDLTGTKTQYF. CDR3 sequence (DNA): TGTGCCAGCAGCTTAGATCTCACAGGGACGAAGACCCAGTACTTC.

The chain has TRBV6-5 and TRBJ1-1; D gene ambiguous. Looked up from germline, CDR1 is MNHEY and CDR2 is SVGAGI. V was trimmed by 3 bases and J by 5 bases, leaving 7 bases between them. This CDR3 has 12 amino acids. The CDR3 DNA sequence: TGTGCCAGCAGTTATATGGGTACTGAAGCTTTCTTT. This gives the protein CASSYMGTEAFF.

The DNA for the CDR3 is TGTGCCAGCAGCTTAAGGGCGGGGTCTAGCGGGGGCGGGGCCCAGTACTTC. It specifies CASSLRAGSSGGGAQYF. V and J are TRBV7-8 and TRBJ2-5, with 10 bases aligning to TRBD2. J gave up 9 bases and V 2 bases, and 15 bases lay outside the gene matches. Germline CDR1 SGHVS, CDR2 FQNEAQ. The CDR3 sequence is 17 residues long.

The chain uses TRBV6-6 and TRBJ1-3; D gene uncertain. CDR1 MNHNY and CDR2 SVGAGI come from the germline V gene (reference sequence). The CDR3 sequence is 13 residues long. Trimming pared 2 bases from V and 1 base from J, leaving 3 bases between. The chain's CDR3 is CASSYGSGNTIYF. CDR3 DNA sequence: TGTGCCAGCAGTTACGGGTCTGGAAACACCATATATTTT.

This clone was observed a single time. CDR3 protein: CASSQEDRGLYGYTF. DNA of the CDR3: TGTGCCAGCAGCCAAGAGGACAGGGGGCTATATGGCTACACCTTC. The rearrangement links TRBV14 to TRBJ1-2; 11 bases line up with TRBD1. J gave up 5 bases and V 0 bases, and 2 bases lay outside the gene matches. This CDR3 spans 15 amino acids. Germline assignment: CDR1 SGHDN and CDR2 FVKESK.

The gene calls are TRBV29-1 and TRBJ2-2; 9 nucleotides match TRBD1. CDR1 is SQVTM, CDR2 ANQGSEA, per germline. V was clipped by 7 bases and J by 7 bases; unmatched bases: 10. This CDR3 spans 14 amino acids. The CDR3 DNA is TGCAGCGCACGGACAGGGGTCTTTAGCGGGGAGCTGTTTTTT. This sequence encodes CSARTGVFSGELFF.

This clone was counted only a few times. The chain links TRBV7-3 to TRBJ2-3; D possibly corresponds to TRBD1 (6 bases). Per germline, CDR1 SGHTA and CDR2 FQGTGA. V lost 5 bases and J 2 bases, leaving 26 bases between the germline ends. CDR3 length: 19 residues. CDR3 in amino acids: CASSPLLVLRGGITDTQYF. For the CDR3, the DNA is TGTGCCAGCAGCCCTTTGTTGGTCCTCAGGGGCGGAATCACAGATACGCAGTATTTT.

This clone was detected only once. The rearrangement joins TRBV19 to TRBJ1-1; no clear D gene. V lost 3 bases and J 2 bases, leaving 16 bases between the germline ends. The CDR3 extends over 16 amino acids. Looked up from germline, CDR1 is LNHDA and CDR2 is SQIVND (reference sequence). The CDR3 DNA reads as TGTGCCAGTAGTATCGGGCGGGAACCCAAAAACACTGAAGCTTTCTTT. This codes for CASSIGREPKNTEAFF.

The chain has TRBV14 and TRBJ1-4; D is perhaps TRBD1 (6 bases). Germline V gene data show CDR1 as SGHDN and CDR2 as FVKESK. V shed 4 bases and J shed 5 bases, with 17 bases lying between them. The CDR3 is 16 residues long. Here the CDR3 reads CASSPERARGNEKLFF. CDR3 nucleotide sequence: TGTGCCAGCAGCCCGGAGAGGGCCAGGGGAAATGAAAAACTGTTTTTT.

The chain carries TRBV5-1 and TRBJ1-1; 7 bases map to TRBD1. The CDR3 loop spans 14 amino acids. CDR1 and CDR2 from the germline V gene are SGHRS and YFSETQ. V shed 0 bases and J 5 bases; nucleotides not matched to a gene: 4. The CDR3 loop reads CASSLAGTATEAFF. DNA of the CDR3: TGCGCCAGCAGCTTGGCTGGGACAGCAACTGAAGCTTTCTTT. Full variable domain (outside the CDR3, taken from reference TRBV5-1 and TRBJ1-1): KAGVTQTPRYLIKTRGQQVTLSCSPISGHRSVSWYQQTPGQGLQFLFEYFSETQRNKGNFPGRFSGRQFSNSRSEMNVSTLELGDSALYLCASSLAGTATEAFFGQGTRLTVV.

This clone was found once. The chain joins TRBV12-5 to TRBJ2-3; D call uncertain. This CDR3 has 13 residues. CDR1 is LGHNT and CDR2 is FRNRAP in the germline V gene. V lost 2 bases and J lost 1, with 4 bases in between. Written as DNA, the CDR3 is TGTGCTAGTGGTTTGTCGGGCACAGATACGCAGTATTTT. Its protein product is CASGLSGTDTQYF.

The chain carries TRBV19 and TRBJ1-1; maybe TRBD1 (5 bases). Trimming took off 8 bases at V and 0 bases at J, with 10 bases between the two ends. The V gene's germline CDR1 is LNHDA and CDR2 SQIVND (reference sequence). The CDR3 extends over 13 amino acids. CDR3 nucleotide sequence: TGTGCCAGTTGGCGGGGGTTGAACACTGAAGCTTTCTTT. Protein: CASWRGLNTEAFF. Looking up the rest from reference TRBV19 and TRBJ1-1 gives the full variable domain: DGGITQSPKYLFRKEGQNVTLSCEQNLNHDAMYWYRQDPGQGLRLIYYSQIVNDFQKGDIAEGYSVSREKKESFPLTVTSAQKNPTAFYLCASWRGLNTEAFFGQGTRLTVV.

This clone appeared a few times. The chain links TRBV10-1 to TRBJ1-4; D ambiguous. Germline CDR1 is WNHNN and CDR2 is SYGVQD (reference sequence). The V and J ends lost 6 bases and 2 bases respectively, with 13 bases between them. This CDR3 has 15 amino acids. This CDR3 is CASSEDGATNEKLFF. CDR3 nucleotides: TGCGCCAGCAGCGAAGACGGAGCTACTAATGAAAAACTGTTTTTT.

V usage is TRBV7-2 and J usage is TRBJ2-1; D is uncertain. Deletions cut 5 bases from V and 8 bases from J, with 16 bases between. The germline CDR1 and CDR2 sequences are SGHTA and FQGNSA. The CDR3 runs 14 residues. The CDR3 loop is CASSVPSVLHEQFF. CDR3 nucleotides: TGTGCCAGCAGCGTACCTTCGGTGTTGCATGAGCAGTTCTTC.

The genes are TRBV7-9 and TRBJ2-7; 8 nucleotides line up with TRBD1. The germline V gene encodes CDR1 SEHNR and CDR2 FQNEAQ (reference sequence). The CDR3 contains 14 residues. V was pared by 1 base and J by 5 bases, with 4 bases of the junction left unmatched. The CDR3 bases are TGTGCCAGCAGCTTAGAGGACAGGGCCAACGAGCAGTACTTC. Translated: CASSLEDRANEQYF.

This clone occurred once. The CDR3 DNA sequence: TGTGCCAGCAGAAAAGGGGAGACCCAGTACTTC. Translation: CASRKGETQYF. The rearrangement joins TRBV11-1 to TRBJ2-5, with D hard to call. The germline V gene encodes CDR1 SGHAT and CDR2 FQDESV (reference sequence). The CDR3 loop spans 11 amino acids. V lost 6 bases, J lost 5 bases, and 7 bases lay in between.